The 10 T cell receptor beta chains given below trace back to one sample, sequenced in a study of cytomegalovirus exposure and HLA in healthy donors. The PCR used 60 Vbeta and 13 Jbeta primers. Data came from immunoSEQ multiplex PCR; TCRdb stores just in-frame clones and leaves some out. The table gives approximately 54,000 clones; the top ten clones make up approximately 6.5% of it. Sequenced: PBMCs. These receptors all come from a woman aged 40 to 55 in good health and CMV-seronegative.

The rearrangement joins TRBV4-2 to TRBJ2-1; TRBD2 matches at 8 bases. The CDR3 contains 23 residues. Trimming removed 0 bases from V and 4 bases from J; junction bases left unmatched: 26. Germline lookup yields CDR1 LGHNA and CDR2 YNFKEQ. The DNA of the CDR3 is TGTGCCAGCAGCCAAGAATTTGGGGCCGGAGGACTAGCTTTGGCGACTCTATACAATGAGCAGTTCTTC. It yields the protein CASSQEFGAGGLALATLYNEQFF.

J is TRBJ2-3 and V is TRBV18, with 7 bases matching TRBD1. CDR1 and CDR2 (germline): KGHSH, LQKENI. The CDR3 is 16 residues long. Trimming cost V 3 bases and J 2 bases; bases outside gene matches: 8. CDR3 region: CASSPRQGGYTDTQYF. Written as DNA, the CDR3 is TGTGCCAGCTCACCTCGACAGGGTGGGTACACAGATACGCAGTATTTT.

The J gene is TRBJ1-2, the V gene TRBV6-7; D possibly corresponds to TRBD1 (6 bases). Being an ORF, TRBV6-7 has a function that is uncertain. This CDR3 has 13 amino acids. Trimming removed 0 bases from V and 8 bases from J, with 10 bases in between. This CDR3 reads CASSYSQGSGYTF. In DNA, the CDR3 is TGTGCCAGCAGTTACTCACAGGGAAGCGGCTACACCTTC.

For the CDR3, the DNA is TGTGCCAGCAGTGAGACTAGCGGGAGTGGTGGTGAGCAGTTCTTC. It is translated as CASSETSGSGGEQFF. J is TRBJ2-1 and V is TRBV2; 12 nucleotides align to TRBD2. This CDR3 is built from 15 residues. Germline CDR1 and CDR2: SNHLY and FYNNEI. V gave up 3 bases and J gave up 9 bases; unmatched junction bases: 6. The full variable domain, its missing parts supplied by reference TRBV2 and TRBJ2-1, is EPEVTQTPSHQVTQMGQEVILRCVPISNHLYFYWYRQILGQKVEFLVSFYNNEISEKSEIFDDQFSVERPDGSNFTLKIRSTKLEDSAMYFCASSETSGSGGEQFFGPGTRLTVL.

The gene calls are TRBV18 and TRBJ2-1; 12 bases map to TRBD1. CDR1 is KGHSH, CDR2 LQKENI, per germline. The CDR3 has 16 amino acids. V shed 5 bases, J shed 5 bases, and the junction held 7 bases outside the gene matches. The CDR3 sequence is CASSAYGTGGHNEQFF. DNA of the CDR3: TGTGCCAGCTCAGCGTACGGGACAGGGGGCCACAATGAGCAGTTCTTC.

The genes are TRBV4-3 and TRBJ2-7; 11 bases match TRBD2. With V trimmed by 1 base and J by 5 bases, 10 bases remained unmatched. Germline lookup yields CDR1 LGHNA and CDR2 YSLEER. The CDR3 loop spans 17 amino acids. CDR3 amino acids: CASSQGLAGSTGHEQYF. In nucleotides, the CDR3 is TGCGCCAGCAGCCAAGGACTAGCGGGATCGACCGGCCACGAGCAGTACTTC.

This chain links TRBV7-9 with TRBJ2-7; weak D call: TRBD2 (7 bases). V gave up 5 bases and J gave up 1 base, with 18 bases separating them. Germline loops: CDR1 SEHNR, CDR2 FQNEAQ (reference sequence). The CDR3 loop spans 16 amino acids. The CDR3 region has the DNA TGTGCCAGCAGCCTGAGGGGGGGCGCATCATCCTACGAGCAGTACTTC. Amino acids: CASSLRGGASSYEQYF.

The chain is built from TRBV7-2 and TRBJ1-6; TRBD1 might be the D (5 bases). Germline loops: CDR1 SGHTA, CDR2 FQGNSA. This CDR3 has 15 residues. V was pared by 5 bases and J by 8 bases, with 16 bases between. CDR3 DNA sequence: TGTGCCAGCAGCCCACCCGTGGGGGGGGATTCACCCCTCCACTTT. Amino acid sequence: CASSPPVGGDSPLHF.

The J gene is TRBJ1-2, the V gene TRBV28; a possible D gene is TRBD1 (5 bases). The V end lost 3 bases, the J end lost 4 bases, and 12 bases lay between the germline ends. Germline V lookup: CDR1 MDHEN, CDR2 SYDVKM. The CDR3 covers 14 residues. CDR3 sequence: CASSFAAGIYGYTF. CDR3 in DNA: TGTGCCAGCAGTTTCGCCGCAGGGATCTATGGCTACACCTTC.

The V call is TRBV6-5, the J call TRBJ1-2; D possibly corresponds to TRBD1 (6 bases). Trimming shortened V by 6 bases and J by 4 bases, and 15 bases separated the two germline ends. The V gene's germline CDR1 is MNHEY and CDR2 SVGAGI. This CDR3 has 14 residues. CDR3 in DNA: TGTGCCAGCAGCCCACAGGGCATAGGCTATGGCTACACCTTC. It translates to CASSPQGIGYGYTF.